The 29 T cell receptor beta chains below all came from one sample that was sequenced in a study of fetal regulatory T cell absence and autoimmunity. The assay was immunoSEQ multiplex PCR, and TCRdb's table has in-frame clones only and misses some. The top ten hold 2% of the sample, which has about 95,000 clones, more than 70% seen once. The material sequenced was pancreas tissue. The receptors shown here come from a male donor with IPEX syndrome.

This clone came up once. V usage is TRBV5-4 and J usage is TRBJ2-3; TRBD2 is a possible D gene (5 bases). Germline CDR1 is SGHNT and CDR2 is YYREEE (reference sequence). This CDR3 has 13 amino acids. V lost 0 bases, J lost 6 bases, and 8 bases lay in between. The CDR3 here is CASSLESGDTQYF. The CDR3 nucleotides read TGTGCCAGCAGCTTGGAATCGGGGGATACGCAGTATTTT.

The rearrangement links TRBV7-6 to TRBJ2-5; D possibly matches TRBD1 or TRBD2 (5 bases each). V was shortened by 3 bases and J by 7 bases, with 12 bases between the two germline ends. The CDR3 runs to 13 residues. In germline, CDR1 is SGHVS, CDR2 FNYEAQ. CDR3 DNA sequence: TGTGCCAGCAGCTTGAGCGGCCAGGGGACCCAGTACTTC. Translated, it gives CASSLSGQGTQYF.

V usage is TRBV5-6 and J usage is TRBJ2-5, with D perhaps being TRBD1 or TRBD2 (5 bases each). The CDR3 contains 14 residues. CDR1 is SGHDT, CDR2 YYEEEE, per germline. V lost 3 bases and J lost 5, with 14 bases in between. Here the CDR3 reads CASSWGTSGETQYF. CDR3 nucleotide sequence: TGTGCCAGCAGCTGGGGGACCTCCGGGGAGACCCAGTACTTC.

CDR3: CASSRGMINTEAFF. The CDR3 DNA reads TGTGCCAGCAGCCGGGGGATGATAAACACTGAAGCTTTCTTT. The V and J genes are TRBV7-6 and TRBJ1-1, with a weak D call TRBD1 (5 bases). This CDR3 is 14 amino acids long. Germline V gene sequence: CDR1 SGHVS, CDR2 FNYEAQ. Deletions cut 5 bases from V and 2 bases from J, with 12 bases between.

The rearrangement uses TRBV27 and TRBJ1-6, with 7 bases aligning to TRBD1. The CDR3 totals 14 residues. The ends lost 2 bases at V and 10 bases at J; junction bases unmatched: 5. Germline V gives CDR1 MNHEY, CDR2 SMNVEV (reference sequence). The CDR3 loop is CASSLNQGESPLHF. CDR3 bases: TGTGCCAGCAGTTTAAACCAGGGGGAATCACCCCTCCACTTT.

The sample holds one count of this clone. In the same sample, other DNA sequences code for this CDR3. The rearrangement joins TRBV7-6 to TRBJ1-1; no reliable D call. V was clipped by 1 base and J by 10 bases, with 13 bases between them. The length of the CDR3 is 13 residues. CDR1 is SGHVS and CDR2 is FNYEAQ in the germline V gene. The CDR3, as DNA: TGTGCCAGCAGCTTAGGCGGAGACCGAAGAGCTTTCTTT. This sequence encodes CASSLGGDRRAFF.

The rearrangement uses TRBV29-1 and TRBJ1-2, with D maybe TRBD1 (5 bases). The CDR3 totals 14 residues. Trimming removed 1 base from V and 7 bases from J, with 16 bases in between. The germline V gene encodes CDR1 SQVTM and CDR2 ANQGSEA. CDR3: CSVEVNWGRGGYTF. CDR3 bases: TGCAGCGTTGAAGTCAACTGGGGACGGGGTGGCTACACCTTC.

The chain combines TRBV6-4 with TRBJ2-5; 9 bases map to TRBD2. The CDR3 is 16 amino acids. The trim removed 2 bases at V and 5 bases at J, leaving 9 bases unmatched. CDR1 and CDR2 (germline): MRHNA, SNTAGT. CDR3 nucleotide sequence: TGTGCCAGCAGTGACCTATTAGCGGGAGAGGGGGAGACCCAGTACTTC. Translating it yields CASSDLLAGEGETQYF.

The V and J genes are TRBV30 and TRBJ1-5, with 12 bases identical to TRBD1. The CDR3 spans 16 residues. Germline-derived CDR1 and CDR2 are GTSNPN and SVGIG (reference sequence). Germline trimming cut 4 bases from V and 3 bases from J; bases unmatched to any gene: 7. The CDR3 sequence is CAWTQGQGANNQPQHF. Here the CDR3 DNA reads TGTGCCTGGACCCAGGGACAGGGGGCCAACAATCAGCCCCAGCATTTT.

The chain is built from TRBV10-3 and TRBJ2-3; 8 bases align to TRBD1. Germline V gene lookup returns CDR1 ENHRY and CDR2 SYGVKD. The CDR3 has 12 amino acids. Trimming took 6 bases from V and 4 from J; bases not matched to a gene: 0. CDR3 DNA: TGTGCCATCAGGACAGGGGCAGATACGCAGTATTTT. Translation gives CAIRTGADTQYF.

Concerning this clone itself: In the same sample, other DNA sequences code for this CDR3. The CDR3 sequence: CAWSKGGTEAFF. CDR3 bases: TGTGCCTGGAGTAAGGGGGGCACTGAAGCTTTCTTT. The chain employs TRBV30 and TRBJ1-1; D is possibly TRBD1 (6 bases). Germline V CDR1 and CDR2: GTSNPN, SVGIG (reference sequence). The CDR3 length is 12 residues. With 2 bases removed from V and 4 bases from J, the gap between germline ends came to 8 bases.

The chain uses TRBV7-9 and TRBJ2-4; TRBD2 aligns across 14 bases. Germline V gene data show CDR1 as SEHNR and CDR2 as FQNEAQ (reference sequence). The length of the CDR3 is 18 residues. Unmatched junction bases numbered 6, after V lost 5 bases and J lost 0 bases. The DNA of the CDR3 is TGTGCCAGCAGCCTGGGGACTAGCGGGGGACTAGCCAAAAACATTCAGTACTTC. Translated, it gives CASSLGTSGGLAKNIQYF.

V and J are TRBV9 and TRBJ2-1; 10 bases map to TRBD2. V shed 3 bases and J 3 bases; nucleotides not matched to a gene: 3. The CDR3 covers 15 residues. Per germline, CDR1 SGDLS and CDR2 YYNGEE. The CDR3: CASSALAGVYNEQFF. The CDR3 DNA follows: TGTGCCAGCAGCGCCCTAGCGGGGGTCTACAATGAGCAGTTCTTC.

J is TRBJ2-7 and V is TRBV5-1; TRBD2 is a possible D gene (7 bases). This CDR3 comprises 15 residues. The germline CDR1 and CDR2 sequences are SGHRS and YFSETQ. V was cut by 7 bases and J by 2 bases, with 19 bases left in between. As DNA, the CDR3 is TGCGCCAGCCGGCCCGGGGGAGGGGGGACCTACGAGCAGTACTTC. Protein: CASRPGGGGTYEQYF.

A single count supports this clone. The chain has TRBV12-5 and TRBJ1-5; D not certain. This CDR3 contains 15 residues. The germline CDR1 and CDR2 sequences are LGHNT and FRNRAP. Trimming shortened V by 1 base and J by 3 bases, and 10 bases separated the two germline ends. Here the CDR3 DNA reads TGTGCTAGTGGTTTGGCCCGACAACCCAATCAGCCCCAGCATTTT. Encoded protein: CASGLARQPNQPQHF.

The chain is built from TRBV7-2 and TRBJ1-2; 12 positions agree with TRBD1. The CDR3 runs to 15 residues. Trimming at V came to 5 bases and at J to 6 bases, leaving 7 bases not matched to a gene. The germline V gene encodes CDR1 SGHTA and CDR2 FQGNSA. CDR3 coding DNA: TGTGCCAGCAGCGAGGGACAGGGGGCCTGGCATGGCTACACCTTC. This translates into CASSEGQGAWHGYTF.

The chain uses TRBV5-1 and TRBJ1-1; D remains ambiguous. The germline V and J ends were trimmed by 0 bases and 0 bases, with 9 bases remaining between them. There are 15 residues in the CDR3. The germline gives CDR1 SGHRS, CDR2 YFSETQ. The CDR3 DNA is TGCGCCAGCAGCTTGGGATCGGACCTGAACACTGAAGCTTTCTTT. It translates to CASSLGSDLNTEAFF. The full variable domain, its missing parts supplied by reference TRBV5-1 and TRBJ1-1, is KAGVTQTPRYLIKTRGQQVTLSCSPISGHRSVSWYQQTPGQGLQFLFEYFSETQRNKGNFPGRFSGRQFSNSRSEMNVSTLELGDSALYLCASSLGSDLNTEAFFGQGTRLTVV.

This clone was detected a few times. The rearrangement uses TRBV14 and TRBJ1-2, with D perhaps TRBD1 (6 bases). Germline CDR1 SGHDN, CDR2 FVKESK. With 4 bases removed from V and 1 base from J, the gap between germline ends came to 13 bases. The CDR3 loop spans 15 amino acids. CDR3 nucleotides: TGTGCCAGCAGCCCCCATGGACAGTTTAACTATGGCTACACCTTC. Its protein is CASSPHGQFNYGYTF.

Here the CDR3 DNA reads TGTGCCAGCAACTATCCTTATCAGCCCCAGCATTTT. Amino acid sequence: CASNYPYQPQHF. The chain joins TRBV6-1 to TRBJ1-5; D is unresolved. Germline CDR1 is MNHNS and CDR2 is SASEGT. V dropped 7 bases and J dropped 5 bases, with 9 bases sitting between them. The CDR3 contains 12 residues.

This chain joins TRBV21-1 and TRBJ2-7; the listed D gene, TRBD1, was not tested against the DNA. TRBV21-1 is tagged as a pseudogene. This CDR3 has 15 residues. The CDR3 reads CASSKVDRGAYEQYF. Here the CDR3 DNA reads TGTGCCAGCAGCAAAGTGGACAGGGGGGCCTACGAGCAGTACTTC.

This rearrangement joins TRBV5-6 to TRBJ1-1; D gene unclear. Trimming stripped 6 bases from V and 3 bases from J, with 12 bases between. Germline CDR1 and CDR2: SGHDT and YYEEEE. The CDR3 is made up of 13 amino acids. DNA of the CDR3: TGTGCCAGCACTATTCGGTGGGACACTGAAGCTTTCTTT. This gives the protein CASTIRWDTEAFF. Looking up the rest from reference TRBV5-6 and TRBJ1-1 gives the full variable domain: DAGVTQSPTHLIKTRGQQVTLRCSPKSGHDTVSWYQQALGQGPQFIFQYYEEEERQRGNFPDRFSGHQFPNYSSELNVNALLLGDSALYLCASTIRWDTEAFFGQGTRLTVV.

The chain has TRBV19 and TRBJ1-2, with 7 bases that match TRBD1. This CDR3 has 16 amino acids. Per the germline V gene, CDR1 is LNHDA and CDR2 is SQIVND (reference sequence). V shed 0 bases, J shed 3 bases, and the junction held 7 bases outside the gene matches. The CDR3: CASSIEMGQQYYGYTF. The CDR3, as DNA: TGTGCCAGTAGTATAGAGATGGGACAGCAATACTATGGCTACACCTTC.

The rearrangement uses TRBV4-3 and TRBJ2-5; 7 bases map to TRBD2. V dropped 3 bases and J dropped 5; count of bases not matched to a gene: 6. The V gene's germline CDR1 is LGHNA and CDR2 YSLEER. The CDR3 totals 14 residues. The DNA of the CDR3 is TGCGCCAGCAGCCAGGGACTCGGGGGGGAGACCCAGTACTTC. Translation: CASSQGLGGETQYF.

The J gene is TRBJ2-5, the V gene TRBV11-2, with TRBD2 identical over 16 bases. The germline V gene has CDR1 SGHAT and CDR2 FQNNGV. The J segment lost 5 bases and the V segment lost 1 base, leaving 10 bases of the junction unmatched. CDR3 size: 19 residues. The DNA for the CDR3 is TGTGCCAGCAGCTTAGCTCCCGGGACTAGCGGGGGGGCATCGGAGACCCAGTACTTC. This codes for CASSLAPGTSGGASETQYF. Complete variable domain (other parts from reference TRBV11-2 and TRBJ2-5): EAGVAQSPRYKIIEKRQSVAFWCNPISGHATLYWYQQILGQGPKLLIQFQNNGVVDDSQLPKDRFSAERLKGVDSTLKIQPAKLEDSAVYLCASSLAPGTSGGASETQYFGPGTRLLVL.

This rearrangement joins TRBV4-3 to TRBJ2-7, with D perhaps TRBD1 (7 bases). The CDR3 runs 15 residues. The germline CDR1 and CDR2 sequences are LGHNA and YSLEER. V was clipped by 4 bases and J by 2 bases, with 15 bases between them. CDR3 coding DNA: TGCGCCAGCAGCCCCGGGCCAGGGGGGACCTACGAGCAGTACTTC. Its translation is CASSPGPGGTYEQYF.

The chain links TRBV19 to TRBJ2-5, with D uncertain. The J call may be faulty, since TRBJ2-7 better matches the DNA end. The CDR3 covers 14 residues. Looked up from germline, CDR1 is LNHDA and CDR2 is SQIVND (reference sequence). CDR3 amino acids: CASSPRPDFYEQYF. CDR3 coding DNA: TGTGCCAGTAGTCCCCGTCCAGATTTTTACGAGCAGTACTTC.

The chain combines TRBV2 with TRBJ2-7, with TRBD2 identical over 8 bases. Germline CDR1 SNHLY, CDR2 FYNNEI. The CDR3 is 15 residues long. The V and J ends lost 3 bases and 0 bases, in that order; junction bases with no gene match: 4. CDR3 sequence: CASSDLTSGSYEQYF. The CDR3 bases are TGTGCCAGCAGTGATTTAACTAGCGGCTCCTACGAGCAGTACTTC. Filled out from reference TRBV2 and TRBJ2-7, the complete variable domain reads EPEVTQTPSHQVTQMGQEVILRCVPISNHLYFYWYRQILGQKVEFLVSFYNNEISEKSEIFDDQFSVERPDGSNFTLKIRSTKLEDSAMYFCASSDLTSGSYEQYFGPGTRLTVT.

There are a few counts of this clone. The chain uses TRBV27 and TRBJ2-2, with unresolved D. This CDR3 region has 12 residues. Per the germline V gene, CDR1 is MNHEY and CDR2 is SMNVEV (reference sequence). Trimming stripped 5 bases from V and 5 bases from J, with 6 bases between. CDR3 in amino acids: CASSERTGELFF. The CDR3 nucleotides are TGTGCCAGCAGTGAGCGTACCGGGGAGCTGTTTTTT.

The chain carries TRBV4-1 and TRBJ2-7, with 7 bases fitting TRBD2. The CDR3 has 16 amino acids. V trimming: 0 bases; J trimming: 2 bases; junction bases outside the gene matches: 7. Per the germline V gene, CDR1 is MGHRA and CDR2 is YSYEKL. This CDR3 reads CASSQEDSSGAYEQYF. The CDR3 DNA reads as TGCGCCAGCAGCCAAGAGGATTCTAGCGGTGCCTACGAGCAGTACTTC.